The 32 T cell receptor beta chains listed next were all sequenced from one sample in a study of blood T cell repertoires in COVID-19. Measured with immunoSEQ multiplex PCR; TCRdb has only the in-frame clones, and not every one. Of roughly 220,000 clones listed, 75% to 85% are singletons. The sample consisted of PBMCs or T cells enriched from blood (not recorded which). The receptors here all came from a man aged 25 to 40 with acute COVID-19.

CDR3 loop: CASSLARSSYEQYF. The CDR3 nucleotides read TGTGCCAGCAGCTTAGCGAGGAGCTCCTACGAGCAGTACTTC. This chain uses TRBV7-2 with TRBJ2-7; no firm D call. Looked up from germline, CDR1 is SGHTA and CDR2 is FQGNSA. The CDR3 is made up of 14 amino acids. V was clipped by 0 bases and J by 0 bases, with 6 bases between them.

CDR3 region: CASKAGTGSEQYF. DNA for the CDR3: TGTGCCAGCAAGGCCGGAACAGGGAGCGAGCAGTACTTC. The V gene is TRBV6-5, the J gene TRBJ2-7; D is possibly TRBD1 (6 bases). The V gene lost 7 bases and the J gene lost 6 bases, with 16 bases spanning the gap. CDR1 is MNHEY, CDR2 SVGAGI, per germline. The CDR3 is 13 amino acids.

CDR3 DNA sequence: TGTGCCAGCAGTCGGACAGGGGGTTCTGGCTACACCTTC. It encodes CASSRTGGSGYTF. V and J are TRBV12-3 or TRBV12-4 and TRBJ1-2; TRBD1 matches at 10 bases. Trimming took 5 bases from V and 7 from J; bases not matched to a gene: 4. The CDR3 has 13 residues.

The J gene is TRBJ2-5, the V gene TRBV6-1; D gene uncertain. The CDR3 has 14 residues. V lost 2 bases, J lost 5 bases, and 12 bases lay in between. Germline loops: CDR1 MNHNS, CDR2 SASEGT. The CDR3 DNA follows: TGTGCCAGCAGTGAAAAGATAGCTGTGGAGACCCAGTACTTC. It translates to CASSEKIAVETQYF.

The J gene is TRBJ1-2, the V gene TRBV30; D is perhaps TRBD1 (5 bases). The CDR3 sequence is 11 residues long. The V end was cut by 7 bases, the J end by 7 bases, with 13 bases between. Germline-derived CDR1 and CDR2 are GTSNPN and SVGIG (reference sequence). CDR3 bases: TGTGCCTACCAGGGTATGGCTGGCTACACCTTC. Amino acid sequence: CAYQGMAGYTF.

The V gene is TRBV2, the J gene TRBJ1-5; a possible D gene is TRBD1 (5 bases). The V and J ends lost 1 base and 1 base respectively, with 8 bases between them. This CDR3 region has 15 residues. Germline V gene sequence: CDR1 SNHLY, CDR2 FYNNEI. The CDR3 nucleotides are TGTGCCAGCAGTGAAGAGACAGTAAGCAATCAGCCCCAGCATTTT. Amino acids: CASSEETVSNQPQHF.

V gene TRBV12-3 or TRBV12-4 combines with J gene TRBJ1-2; 7 nucleotides line up with TRBD1. Unmatched junction bases numbered 8, after V lost 7 bases and J lost 6 bases. This CDR3 contains 13 residues. This CDR3 is CASTLTGNDGYTF. CDR3 in DNA: TGTGCCAGCACCCTGACAGGGAACGATGGCTACACCTTC.

J is TRBJ2-2 and V is TRBV7-7; D is perhaps TRBD1 (6 bases). The CDR3 is 17 residues long. Germline-derived CDR1 and CDR2 are SSHAT and FNYEAQ (reference sequence). V lost 5 bases to trimming and J lost 7 bases, with 23 bases between them. CDR3 protein: CASSKGLPGEYSGELFF. The CDR3 nucleotides read TGTGCCAGCAGCAAAGGGCTCCCAGGGGAGTATAGCGGGGAGCTGTTTTTT.

In this sample, this clone turned up a few times. The chain employs TRBV2 and TRBJ1-2; the D gene is possibly TRBD1 (6 bases). From germline, CDR1 is SNHLY and CDR2 FYNNEI. The CDR3 loop spans 14 amino acids. Trimming took 8 bases from V and 5 from J, leaving 18 bases between them. DNA of the CDR3: TGTGCCAGCGGAAAAGGACAGAGTTTTTATGGCTACACCTTC. Translated: CASGKGQSFYGYTF.

This chain uses TRBV27 with TRBJ1-6; TRBD1 might be the D (6 bases). CDR3 length equals 14 residues. V was clipped by 3 bases and J by 7 bases, with 10 bases between them. Germline CDR1 MNHEY, CDR2 SMNVEV (reference sequence). In DNA, the CDR3 is TGTGCCAGCAGTTTCGGACAGAACAATTCACCCCTCCACTTT. Its protein product is CASSFGQNNSPLHF.

The genes are TRBV27 and TRBJ2-1, with TRBD1 matching over 8 bases. The CDR3 extends over 15 amino acids. J gave up 7 bases and V 2 bases, and 7 bases lay outside the gene matches. Germline-derived CDR1 and CDR2 are MNHEY and SMNVEV (reference sequence). The chain's CDR3 is CASSLQTGAFNEQFF. The CDR3 nucleotides read TGTGCCAGCAGTTTACAGACAGGGGCTTTTAATGAGCAGTTCTTC.

CDR3 DNA: TGTGCCAGTAGTATTCTCACGGTCGGCGGAGTTCGTAACTATGGCTACACCTTC. Its protein product is CASSILTVGGVRNYGYTF. This rearrangement joins TRBV19 to TRBJ1-2; D is unresolved. Trimming removed 3 bases from V and 1 base from J, with 21 bases in between. The CDR3 is made up of 18 amino acids. Germline CDR1 LNHDA, CDR2 SQIVND (reference sequence).

This chain uses TRBV9 with TRBJ1-1; the D gene is possibly TRBD1 (6 bases). The CDR3 runs to 17 residues. In germline, CDR1 is SGDLS, CDR2 YYNGEE. Trimming left V 0 bases short and J 0 bases short, with 15 bases between. The CDR3 coding sequence is TGTGCCAGCAGCGTAGACCCACCACAGGGTGTGAACACTGAAGCTTTCTTT. Translating gives CASSVDPPQGVNTEAFF.

This chain links TRBV4-2 with TRBJ2-5; TRBD1 matches at 12 bases. CDR1 and CDR2 from the germline V gene are LGHNA and YNFKEQ. Germline trimming cut 3 bases from V and 5 bases from J; bases unmatched to any gene: 7. The CDR3 is made up of 16 amino acids. CDR3 residues: CASSHAGTGGGETQYF. CDR3 nucleotides: TGTGCCAGCAGCCATGCCGGGACAGGGGGCGGGGAGACCCAGTACTTC.

The chain recombines TRBV7-9 with TRBJ2-4, with no clear D. Trimming shortened V by 1 base and J by 3 bases, and 13 bases separated the two germline ends. The CDR3 totals 16 residues. In germline, CDR1 is SEHNR, CDR2 FQNEAQ (reference sequence). In nucleotides, the CDR3 is TGTGCCAGCAGCTTAGGAGGAAACGGCGGCAAAAACATTCAGTACTTC. Its translation is CASSLGGNGGKNIQYF.

The chain uses TRBV28 and TRBJ1-6; possible D gene TRBD1, 5 bases. The CDR3 is 15 residues long. Germline CDR1 is MDHEN and CDR2 is SYDVKM. The V and J ends lost 10 bases and 11 bases respectively, with 24 bases between them. CDR3 residues: CAIPTNGGSDPPLHF. CDR3 bases: TGTGCCATCCCGACCAACGGGGGGAGTGATCCACCCCTCCACTTT.

This chain joins TRBV5-6 and TRBJ1-5; D possibly corresponds to TRBD1 (6 bases). This CDR3 is 17 amino acids long. CDR1 and CDR2 (germline): SGHDT, YYEEEE. V dropped 2 bases and J dropped 4 bases, with 19 bases sitting between them. The DNA for the CDR3 is TGTGCCAGCAGCTTAGCCAGGGGAAATTCAAGGAATCAGCCCCAGCATTTT. It codes for CASSLARGNSRNQPQHF.

The chain employs TRBV7-9 and TRBJ1-4, with a tentative D call TRBD1 (5 bases). V dropped 2 bases and J dropped 1 base, with 8 bases sitting between them. Looked up from germline, CDR1 is SEHNR and CDR2 is FQNEAQ (reference sequence). The CDR3 spans 15 residues. This CDR3 reads CASSLNQGTNEKLFF. The CDR3 coding sequence is TGTGCCAGCAGCTTAAACCAGGGAACTAATGAAAAACTGTTTTTT. The full variable domain, in which reference TRBV7-9 and TRBJ1-4 provide the parts outside the CDR3, is DTGVSQNPRHKITKRGQNVTFRCDPISEHNRLYWYRQTLGQGPEFLTYFQNEAQLEKSRLLSDRFSAERPKGSFSTLEIQRTEQGDSAMYLCASSLNQGTNEKLFFGSGTQLSVL.

The rearrangement links TRBV2 to TRBJ1-1; D is undetermined. Germline CDR1 reads SNHLY; CDR2 reads FYNNEI. Trimming left V 7 bases short and J 6 bases short, with 18 bases between. CDR3 length equals 14 residues. DNA for the CDR3: TGTGCCAGCACGGAGGGAATGGGCGGCGCTGAAGCTTTCTTT. This translates into CASTEGMGGAEAFF.

The chain links TRBV10-3 to TRBJ2-5; D is possibly TRBD2 (5 bases). CDR3 size: 13 residues. The germline V gene has CDR1 ENHRY and CDR2 SYGVKD. Trimming left V 6 bases short and J 4 bases short, with 12 bases between. CDR3 DNA: TGTGCCATCAGGGCCGGGGATGGAGAGACCCAGTACTTC. It is translated as CAIRAGDGETQYF.

J is TRBJ1-5 and V is TRBV27; no clear D. The V end lost 6 bases, the J end lost 4 bases, and 16 bases lay between the germline ends. The CDR3 sequence is 15 residues long. Germline V gene lookup returns CDR1 MNHEY and CDR2 SMNVEV (reference sequence). The CDR3 spells CASSLTAYPNQPQHF. In nucleotides, the CDR3 is TGTGCCAGCAGCCTAACAGCTTACCCTAATCAGCCCCAGCATTTT.

This clone was recorded a few times. The genes are TRBV5-6 and TRBJ1-1, with 8 bases aligning to TRBD1. The CDR3 is 13 amino acids. The ends lost 4 bases at V and 3 bases at J; junction bases unmatched: 2. Germline loops: CDR1 SGHDT, CDR2 YYEEEE. CDR3 nucleotide sequence: TGTGCCAGCAGCCTGACAGGGGACACTGAAGCTTTCTTT. This sequence encodes CASSLTGDTEAFF.

This CDR3 is CASSSKQEELMNTEAFF. CDR3 nucleotides: TGTGCCAGCAGTTCCAAGCAAGAGGAATTAATGAACACTGAAGCTTTCTTT. J is TRBJ1-1 and V is TRBV27, with D unclear. Germline V gives CDR1 MNHEY, CDR2 SMNVEV (reference sequence). The ends were cut back, 4 bases at V and 0 bases at J, with 18 bases in the middle. The CDR3 has 17 amino acids.

The chain recombines TRBV13 with TRBJ1-3; D unresolved. CDR1 and CDR2 from the germline V gene are PRHDT and FYEKMQ (reference sequence). Between the trimmed V and J ends, which lost 0 bases and 11 bases, there was a span of 11 bases. This CDR3 contains 13 residues. CDR3 bases: TGTGCCAGCAGCTTAGGCCAGTCCGTCGCCATATATTTT. Amino acids: CASSLGQSVAIYF.

The chain uses TRBV9 and TRBJ2-1; perhaps TRBD2 as D (5 bases). The germline V and J ends were trimmed by 7 bases and 2 bases, with 7 bases remaining between them. Germline loops: CDR1 SGDLS, CDR2 YYNGEE. This CDR3 has 12 residues. The CDR3 DNA sequence: TGTGCCAGCCGGGGAACCTACAATGAGCAGTTCTTC. Translation gives CASRGTYNEQFF.

V is TRBV5-4 and J is TRBJ2-1; D perhaps matches TRBD2 (5 bases). Trimming pared 5 bases from V and 6 bases from J, leaving 9 bases between. CDR1 SGHNT and CDR2 YYREEE come from the germline V gene (reference sequence). This CDR3 has 12 residues. CDR3: CASSSRGNEQFF. Here the CDR3 DNA reads TGTGCCAGCAGTTCCCGGGGCAATGAGCAGTTCTTC. Complete variable domain (other parts from reference TRBV5-4 and TRBJ2-1): ETGVTQSPTHLIKTRGQQVTLRCSSQSGHNTVSWYQQALGQGPQFIFQYYREEENGRGNFPPRFSGLQFPNYSSELNVNALELDDSALYLCASSSRGNEQFFGPGTRLTVL.

The chain joins TRBV7-6 to TRBJ1-1; D remains ambiguous. Germline values: CDR1 SGHVS, CDR2 FNYEAQ. Trimming cost V 8 bases and J 3 bases, with 16 bases left between them. The CDR3 is 14 amino acids. The CDR3 loop is CASALRLADTEAFF. For the CDR3, the DNA is TGTGCCAGCGCTCTACGTTTAGCGGACACTGAAGCTTTCTTT.

This clone has only a few counts. The chain joins TRBV7-3 to TRBJ1-1; D might be TRBD1 (6 bases). This CDR3 contains 13 residues. Germline CDR1 SGHTA, CDR2 FQGTGA. The germline V and J ends were trimmed by 3 bases and 4 bases, with 9 bases remaining between them. The CDR3 nucleotides are TGTGCCAGCAGCTTCGGGGGGCCCACTGAAGCTTTCTTT. It translates to CASSFGGPTEAFF. Drawing the rest from reference TRBV7-3 and TRBJ1-1, the complete variable domain is GAGVSQTPSNKVTEKGKYVELRCDPISGHTALYWYRQSLGQGPEFLIYFQGTGAADDSGLPNDRFFAVRPEGSVSTLKIQRTERGDSAVYLCASSFGGPTEAFFGQGTRLTVV.

V gene TRBV7-9 combines with J gene TRBJ1-1; 10 positions agree with TRBD1. This CDR3 region has 17 residues. In germline, CDR1 is SEHNR, CDR2 FQNEAQ (reference sequence). The J segment lost 5 bases and the V segment lost 1 base, leaving 10 bases of the junction unmatched. CDR3: CASSLVGTGAVWTEAFF. DNA of the CDR3: TGTGCCAGCAGCTTAGTTGGGACAGGGGCTGTGTGGACTGAAGCTTTCTTT.

This chain connects TRBV20-1 to TRBJ1-2; possibly TRBD1 for D (5 bases). V shed 3 bases and J shed 7 bases, with 18 bases lying between them. There are 14 residues in the CDR3. CDR1 DFQATT and CDR2 SNEGSKA come from the germline V gene (reference sequence). The CDR3 coding sequence is TGCAGTGCTAGTATCGGGGGGTCTGTCGGTGGCTACACCTTC. It specifies CSASIGGSVGGYTF.

This chain joins TRBV7-3 and TRBJ2-1, with 7 bases fitting TRBD1. The germline CDR1 and CDR2 sequences are SGHTA and FQGTGA. This CDR3 comprises 15 residues. Trimming cost V 5 bases and J 4 bases; bases outside gene matches: 8. The CDR3 loop reads CASSLLTGLYNEQFF. In DNA form, the CDR3 reads TGTGCCAGCAGCCTCCTGACAGGGTTGTACAATGAGCAGTTCTTC.

The chain recombines TRBV10-2 with TRBJ1-4; 7 bases map to TRBD1. Trimming cost V 6 bases and J 2 bases; bases outside gene matches: 6. Germline CDR1 reads WSHSY; CDR2 reads SAAADI. The CDR3 loop spans 15 amino acids. CDR3 residues: CASSRQGRTNEKLFF. Written as DNA, the CDR3 is TGCGCCAGCAGCAGACAGGGTCGGACTAATGAAAAACTGTTTTTT.